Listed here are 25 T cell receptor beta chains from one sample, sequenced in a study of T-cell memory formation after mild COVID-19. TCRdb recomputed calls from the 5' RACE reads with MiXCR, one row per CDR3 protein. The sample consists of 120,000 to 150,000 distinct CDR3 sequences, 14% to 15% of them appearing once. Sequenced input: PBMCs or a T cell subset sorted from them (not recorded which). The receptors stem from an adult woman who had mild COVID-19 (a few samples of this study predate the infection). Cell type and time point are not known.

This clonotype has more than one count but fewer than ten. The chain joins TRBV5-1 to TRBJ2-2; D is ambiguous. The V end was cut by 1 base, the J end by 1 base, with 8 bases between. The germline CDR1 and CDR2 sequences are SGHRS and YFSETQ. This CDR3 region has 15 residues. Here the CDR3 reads CASSLKWENTGELFF. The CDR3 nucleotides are TGCGCCAGCAGCTTGAAGTGGGAGAACACCGGGGAGCTGTTTTTT.

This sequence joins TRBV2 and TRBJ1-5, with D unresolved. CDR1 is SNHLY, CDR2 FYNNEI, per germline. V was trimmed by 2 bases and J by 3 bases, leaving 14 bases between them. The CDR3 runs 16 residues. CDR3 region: CASSEWAGETNQPQHF. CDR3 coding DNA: TGTGCCAGCAGTGAATGGGCGGGCGAGACCAATCAGCCCCAGCATTTT.

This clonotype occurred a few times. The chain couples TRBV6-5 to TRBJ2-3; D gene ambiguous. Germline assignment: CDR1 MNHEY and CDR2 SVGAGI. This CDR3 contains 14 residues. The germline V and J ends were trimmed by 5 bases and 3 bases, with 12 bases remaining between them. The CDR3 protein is CASSPYLRTDTQYF. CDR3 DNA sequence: TGTGCCAGCAGTCCTTACCTTAGGACAGATACGCAGTATTTT.

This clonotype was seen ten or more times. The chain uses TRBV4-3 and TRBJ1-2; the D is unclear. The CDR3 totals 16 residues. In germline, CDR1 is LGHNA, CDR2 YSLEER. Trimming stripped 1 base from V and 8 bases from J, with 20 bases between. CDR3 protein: CASSQAAGLTYMGYTF. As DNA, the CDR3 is TGCGCCAGCAGCCAAGCCGCCGGATTGACCTATATGGGCTACACCTTC.

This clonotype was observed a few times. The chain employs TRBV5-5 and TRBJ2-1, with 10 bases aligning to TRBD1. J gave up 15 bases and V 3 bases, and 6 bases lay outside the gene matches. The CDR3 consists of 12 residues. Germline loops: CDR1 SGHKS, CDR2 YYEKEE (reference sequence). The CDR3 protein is CASSWDRGNWFF. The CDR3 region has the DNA TGTGCCAGCAGCTGGGACAGGGGAAATTGGTTCTTC.

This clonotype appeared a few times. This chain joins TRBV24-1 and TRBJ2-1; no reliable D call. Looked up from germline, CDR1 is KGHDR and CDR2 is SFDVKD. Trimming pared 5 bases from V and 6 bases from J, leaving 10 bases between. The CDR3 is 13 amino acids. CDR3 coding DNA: TGTGCCACCAGTGGGAGTTCGGGCAATGAGCAGTTCTTC. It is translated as CATSGSSGNEQFF.

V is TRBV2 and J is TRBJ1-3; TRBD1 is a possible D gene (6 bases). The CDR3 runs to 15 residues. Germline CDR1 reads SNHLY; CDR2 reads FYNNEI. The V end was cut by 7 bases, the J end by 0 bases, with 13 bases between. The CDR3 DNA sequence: TGTGCCAGCACCCTGGACAGCAGCTCTGGAAACACCATATATTTT. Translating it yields CASTLDSSSGNTIYF.

CDR3 sequence: CASSLAVAGGDYGYTF. The CDR3 bases are TGTGCCAGCAGTTTAGCAGTGGCAGGAGGGGACTATGGCTACACCTTC. The chain links TRBV12-3 or TRBV12-4 to TRBJ1-2; perhaps TRBD1 as D (5 bases). CDR3 length: 16 amino acids. The V and J ends lost 0 bases and 3 bases respectively, with 14 bases between them.

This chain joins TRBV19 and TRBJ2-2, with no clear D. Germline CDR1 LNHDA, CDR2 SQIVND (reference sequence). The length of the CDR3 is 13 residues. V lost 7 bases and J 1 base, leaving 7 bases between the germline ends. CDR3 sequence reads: CASTPGNTGELFF. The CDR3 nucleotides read TGTGCCAGTACTCCAGGGAACACCGGGGAGCTGTTTTTT.

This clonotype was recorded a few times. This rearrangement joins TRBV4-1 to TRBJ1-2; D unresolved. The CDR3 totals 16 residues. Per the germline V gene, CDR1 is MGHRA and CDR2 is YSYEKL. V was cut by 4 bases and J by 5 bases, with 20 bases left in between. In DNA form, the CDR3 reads TGCGCCAGCAGCCGCGAGGACGATAAGGGCATTTATGGCTACACCTTC. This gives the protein CASSREDDKGIYGYTF.

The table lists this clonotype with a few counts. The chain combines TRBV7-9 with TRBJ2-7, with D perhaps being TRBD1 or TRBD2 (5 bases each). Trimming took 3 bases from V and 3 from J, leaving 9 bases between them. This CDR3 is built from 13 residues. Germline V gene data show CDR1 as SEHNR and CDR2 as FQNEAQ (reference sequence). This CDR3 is CASSLGPYYEQYF. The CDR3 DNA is TGTGCCAGCAGCTTGGGACCATACTACGAGCAGTACTTC.

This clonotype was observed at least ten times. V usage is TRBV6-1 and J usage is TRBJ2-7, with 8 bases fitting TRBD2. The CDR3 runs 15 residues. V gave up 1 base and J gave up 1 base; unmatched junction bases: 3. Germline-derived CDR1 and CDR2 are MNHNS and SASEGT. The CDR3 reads CASSEETSGSYEQYF. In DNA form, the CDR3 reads TGTGCCAGCAGTGAAGAAACTAGCGGTTCCTACGAGCAGTACTTC.

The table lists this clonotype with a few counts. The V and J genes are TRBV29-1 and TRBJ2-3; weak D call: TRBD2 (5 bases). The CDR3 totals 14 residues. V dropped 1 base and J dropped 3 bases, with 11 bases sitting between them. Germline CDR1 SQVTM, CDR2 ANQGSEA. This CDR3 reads CSVEGWESTDTQYF. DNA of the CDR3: TGCAGCGTTGAAGGGTGGGAGTCAACAGATACGCAGTATTTT.

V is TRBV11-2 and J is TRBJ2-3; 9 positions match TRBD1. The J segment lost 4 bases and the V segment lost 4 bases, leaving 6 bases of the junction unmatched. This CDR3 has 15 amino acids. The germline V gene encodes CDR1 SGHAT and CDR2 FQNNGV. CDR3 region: CASSSWDRDADTQYF. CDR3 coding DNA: TGTGCCAGCAGCTCATGGGACAGGGACGCAGATACGCAGTATTTT.

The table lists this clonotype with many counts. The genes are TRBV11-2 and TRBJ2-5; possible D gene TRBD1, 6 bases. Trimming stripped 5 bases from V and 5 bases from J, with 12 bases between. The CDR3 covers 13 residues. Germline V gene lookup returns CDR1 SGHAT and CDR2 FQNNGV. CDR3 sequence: CASSRQVEETQYF. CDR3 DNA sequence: TGTGCCAGCAGCAGACAGGTCGAGGAGACCCAGTACTTC.

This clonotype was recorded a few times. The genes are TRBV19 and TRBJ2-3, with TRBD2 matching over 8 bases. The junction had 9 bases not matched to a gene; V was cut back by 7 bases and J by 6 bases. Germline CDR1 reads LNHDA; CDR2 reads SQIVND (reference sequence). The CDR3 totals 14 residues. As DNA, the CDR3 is TGTGCCAGTACCGCGGCGCCTAGCGGGGATACGCAGTATTTT. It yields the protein CASTAAPSGDTQYF.

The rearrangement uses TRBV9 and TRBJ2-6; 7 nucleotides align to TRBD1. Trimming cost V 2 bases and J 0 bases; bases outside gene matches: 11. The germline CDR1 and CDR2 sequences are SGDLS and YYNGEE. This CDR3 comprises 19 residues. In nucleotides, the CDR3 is TGTGCCAGCAGCGTGACCGGGACAGTGGCCCTCTCTGGGGCCAACGTCCTGACTTTC. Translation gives CASSVTGTVALSGANVLTF.

Here the CDR3 DNA reads TGTGCCAGCAGGACAAGCACTGAAGCTTTCTTT. It yields the protein CASRTSTEAFF. J is TRBJ1-1 and V is TRBV12-3 or TRBV12-4; D not resolved. This CDR3 region has 11 residues. The V and J ends lost 6 bases and 4 bases respectively, with 6 bases between them.

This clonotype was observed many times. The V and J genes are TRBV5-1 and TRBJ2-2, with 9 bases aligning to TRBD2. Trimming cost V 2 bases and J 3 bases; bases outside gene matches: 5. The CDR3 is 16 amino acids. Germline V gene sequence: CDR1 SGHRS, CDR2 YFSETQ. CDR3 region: CASSFILAGYTGELFF. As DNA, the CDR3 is TGCGCCAGCAGCTTCATTCTAGCGGGATACACCGGGGAGCTGTTTTTT.

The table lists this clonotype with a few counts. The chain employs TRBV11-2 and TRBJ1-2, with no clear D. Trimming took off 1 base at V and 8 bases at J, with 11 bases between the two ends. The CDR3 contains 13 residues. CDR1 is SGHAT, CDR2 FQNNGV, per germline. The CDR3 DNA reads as TGTGCCAGCAGCTTAGTGCCCGGCAGGGGCTACACCTTC. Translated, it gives CASSLVPGRGYTF. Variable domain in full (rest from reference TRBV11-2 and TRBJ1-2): EAGVAQSPRYKIIEKRQSVAFWCNPISGHATLYWYQQILGQGPKLLIQFQNNGVVDDSQLPKDRFSAERLKGVDSTLKIQPAKLEDSAVYLCASSLVPGRGYTFGSGTRLTVV.

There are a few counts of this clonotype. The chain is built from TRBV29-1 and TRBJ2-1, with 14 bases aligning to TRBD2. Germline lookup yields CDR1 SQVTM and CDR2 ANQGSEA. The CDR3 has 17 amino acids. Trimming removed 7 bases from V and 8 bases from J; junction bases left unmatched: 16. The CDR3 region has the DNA TGCAGCGGGGGCCCGGGACTAGCGGGGGTCATTGGGGATGAGCAGTTCTTC. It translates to CSGGPGLAGVIGDEQFF.

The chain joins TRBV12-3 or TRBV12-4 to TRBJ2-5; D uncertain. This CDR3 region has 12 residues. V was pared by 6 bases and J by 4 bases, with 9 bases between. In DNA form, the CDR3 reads TGTGCCAGCAGCCCTTACAGAGAGACCCAGTACTTC. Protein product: CASSPYRETQYF.

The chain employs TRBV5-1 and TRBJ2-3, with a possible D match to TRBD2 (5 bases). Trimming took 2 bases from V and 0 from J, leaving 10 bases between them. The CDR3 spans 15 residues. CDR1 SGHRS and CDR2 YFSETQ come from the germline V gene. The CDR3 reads CASSLAETSTDTQYF. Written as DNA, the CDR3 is TGCGCCAGCAGCTTAGCGGAGACTAGCACAGATACGCAGTATTTT.

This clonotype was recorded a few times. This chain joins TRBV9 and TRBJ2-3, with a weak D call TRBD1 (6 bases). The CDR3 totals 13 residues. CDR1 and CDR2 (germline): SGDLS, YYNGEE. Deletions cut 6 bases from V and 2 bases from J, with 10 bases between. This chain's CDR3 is CASKDSFTDTQYF. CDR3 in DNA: TGTGCCAGCAAGGACAGCTTCACAGATACGCAGTATTTT.

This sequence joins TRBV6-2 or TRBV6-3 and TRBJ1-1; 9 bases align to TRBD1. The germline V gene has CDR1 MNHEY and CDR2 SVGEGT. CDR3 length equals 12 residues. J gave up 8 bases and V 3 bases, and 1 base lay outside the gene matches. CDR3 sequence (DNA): TGTGCCAGCAGTTATGGGACAGGGGAAGCTTTCTTT. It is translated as CASSYGTGEAFF.